This T cell receptor (beta chain) is drawn from a study of molecular identifiers for immune sequencing clone quantification. Points from the study as a whole: Highly expanded clone sizes could be underestimated by identical TCR molecules sharing a barcode. Spiked Jurkat TCR RNA equivalent to one cell reportedly surfaced among roughly 910,000 naive cells.

Naive CD8 T cells were sorted, and the gate applied was CD8+CD4-CCR7+CD45RA+. TCRdb fed the PCR reads into MiXCR, producing one record per CDR3 protein. The sample records 20,000 to 30,000 distinct CDR3 sequences, roughly 17% being singletons. At least ten counts were recorded for this clonotype. What it binds is unknown. Germline V gives CDR1 LGHNT, CDR2 FRNRAP. CDR3 length: 13 residues. V was cut by 6 bases and J by 3 bases, with 10 bases left in between. What was sequenced was naive CD8+ T cells from blood, with Jurkat cell RNA spiked in. Regarding subset: FACS-sorted CD8+CD4-CCR7+CD45RA+ naive T cells. The TCR comes from a human donor in good health. Some libraries in this study had Jurkat cell RNA spiked in. The chain uses TRBV12-5 and TRBJ2-3; D is ambiguous. This CDR3 is CASGMTLTDTQYF. In DNA form, the CDR3 reads TGTGCTAGTGGGATGACTTTAACAGATACGCAGTATTTT.